This T cell receptor (beta chain) derives from a study of control samples from healthy donors and cancer patients (dated by TCRdb to about 2020). About this clone itself: There is no known antigen for this receptor. No much larger clone exists at a distance of one base, and base qualities are not known.

The receptor library was made with the immunoSEQ multiplex PCR assay. TCRdb provides this immuneACCESS table in a form limited to in-frame rearrangements. Some clones are lacking; in checked studies, under half of them reflect an unresolved V gene, and why the rest are absent is not known. Across this sample there are about 140,000 clones, with around 94% seen only once. Together, the top ten hold around 13% of the sample. Trimmed from V: 6 bases; trimmed from J: 13 bases; junction bases lacking a gene match: 12. In the germline V gene, CDR1 corresponds to SGHTA and CDR2 to FQGTGA. The cysteine opens and the phenylalanine closes a CDR3 of 14 amino acids. CDR3 DNA is the only sequence kept; it has 42 bases, read in frame from the first base.

The chain uses TRBV7-3 and TRBJ1-6, with 7 bases in between that match TRBD1. The sequencing input was blood. This receptor was obtained from a man aged 40-49 years in good health. The CDR3 sequence is CASSPTGVLSPLHF. The DNA reads TGTGCCAGCAGTCCAACAGGGGTACTTTCGCCCCTCCACTTT.